These T cell receptor beta chains were read from a single sample in a study of persistence of HIV-infected CD4 T cells. Antigen specificity for these receptors is unknown. The protocol was immunoSEQ multiplex PCR, while the TCRdb copy is restricted to in-frame clones and leaves out a portion. The repertoire includes about 43,000 clones, about 89% of them detected once, and under 1.2% sits in the top ten. The specimen was CD4+ T cells sorted from PBMCs after approximately 20-hour stimulation, collected from a patient who received antiretroviral therapy. The receptors were gathered from an adult man with HIV who was CMV-seropositive. Each CDR3 is given with its conserved first and last residue. Each record gives: J gene, clone size, D gene, V gene, CDR3 protein, CDR3 DNA. D genes are given only for firm matches. Size values are once, few and many counts, or a class for expanded clones, and some rows have none.

TRBJ2-2 . . TRBV2 CASSPLRGTGELFF TGTGCCAGCAGTCCTCTCAGGGGAACCGGGGAGCTGTTTTTT
TRBJ2-1 . . TRBV6-2/TRBV6-3 CASSLTLEAPQSDEQFF TGTGCCAGCAGTTTGACTCTGGAGGCCCCGCAGTCCGATGAGCAGTTCTTC
TRBJ1-4 once TRBD1 TRBV28 CASSYRGGKEKLFF TGTGCCAGCAGCTACAGGGGGGGAAAGGAAAAACTGTTTTTT
TRBJ1-1 . . TRBV27 CASRRGPNTEAFF TGTGCCAGCAGGAGAGGACCGAACACTGAAGCTTTCTTT
TRBJ1-1 . . TRBV19 CASSILGRAFF TGTGCCAGTAGTATTTTGGGTCGGGCTTTCTTT
TRBJ2-6 . . TRBV7-3 CASSLQSSGANVLTF TGTGCCAGCAGCTTACAGAGCTCTGGGGCCAACGTCCTGACTTTC
TRBJ2-3 . TRBD2 TRBV19 CATERGDSLDTQYF TGTGCCACCGAGCGGGGGGATAGCTTGGATACGCAGTATTTT
TRBJ1-6 . TRBD1 TRBV28 CASETGRHSPLHF TGTGCCAGTGAGACAGGGCGACATTCACCCCTCCACTTT
TRBJ2-3 . . TRBV2 CASSAQGTDTQYF TGTGCCAGCAGTGCCCAGGGCACAGATACGCAGTATTTT
TRBJ1-3 . . TRBV3-1/TRBV3-2 CASSVSSGNTIYF TGTGCCAGCTCGGTCTCCTCTGGAAACACCATATATTTT
TRBJ2-3 . TRBD2 TRBV12-5 CASGLVPGLADTDTQYF TGTGCTAGTGGTTTGGTACCGGGACTAGCGGACACAGATACGCAGTATTTT
TRBJ1-5 few . TRBV7-8 CASSYGRLGDQPQHF TGTGCCAGCAGCTACGGTCGGCTGGGAGATCAGCCCCAGCATTTT
TRBJ2-2 . . TRBV7-8 CASSALGISGINTGELFF TGTGCCAGCAGCGCGCTCGGCATTAGCGGTATTAACACCGGGGAGCTGTTTTTT
TRBJ2-4 . . TRBV19 CASSAPRREVKNIQYF TGTGCCAGTAGTGCGCCTAGGAGAGAAGTCAAAAACATTCAGTACTTC
TRBJ2-2 once TRBD1 TRBV10-2 CASRGQLNTGELFF TGCGCCAGCAGGGGACAGCTGAACACCGGGGAGCTGTTTTTT
TRBJ1-1 . . TRBV6-5 CASRLVLSEAFF TGTGCCAGCAGGCTTGTCTTGAGTGAAGCTTTCTTT
TRBJ1-1 . . TRBV12-3/TRBV12-4 CASSRRPDEAFF TGTGCCAGCAGTCGTCGACCAGATGAAGCTTTCTTT
TRBJ1-6 . TRBD1 TRBV2 CASTMRQGVNSPLHF TGTGCCAGCACCATGAGACAGGGGGTAAATTCACCCCTCCACTTT
TRBJ2-3 . TRBD2 TRBV11-3 CASSTRSSGTTDTQYF TGTGCCAGCAGCACCCGGTCTAGCGGTACCACAGATACGCAGTATTTT
TRBJ2-7 . . TRBV6-6 CASSGPSHEQYF TGTGCCAGCAGTGGACCTTCCCACGAGCAGTACTTC
TRBJ1-6 . . TRBV27 CASSLKPGYNSPLHF TGTGCCAGCAGTTTAAAACCAGGATATAATTCACCCCTCCACTTT
TRBJ2-2 few . TRBV4-1 CASSQTTGIVGELFF TGCGCCAGCAGCCAAACCACAGGGATTGTCGGGGAGCTGTTTTTT
TRBJ2-6 . . TRBV19 CASSPIGRVSGANVLTF TGTGCCAGTAGCCCCATTGGACGGGTCTCTGGGGCCAACGTCCTGACTTTC
TRBJ1-1 . . TRBV3-1/TRBV3-2 CASSRDRGTRTEAFF TGTGCCAGCAGCCGAGACCGGGGAACACGGACTGAAGCTTTCTTT
TRBJ2-1 . . TRBV2 CASSYSRKNNEQFF TGTGCCAGCAGTTACTCGAGGAAGAACAATGAGCAGTTCTTC
TRBJ2-7 . . TRBV6-1 CASSDQPGTSSQYF TGTGCCAGCAGTGACCAGCCAGGGACAAGCAGCCAGTACTTC
TRBJ1-5 . TRBD1 TRBV18 CASSPYGTGTGQPQHF TGTGCCAGCTCACCCTATGGGACAGGGACGGGGCAGCCCCAGCATTTT
TRBJ2-2 . TRBD1 TRBV2 CASRPGQGTGELFF TGTGCCAGCAGGCCGGGACAGGGGACCGGGGAGCTGTTTTTT
TRBJ1-1 . . TRBV12-3/TRBV12-4 CASSPQGWTEAFF TGTGCCAGCAGCCCCCAGGGGTGGACTGAAGCTTTCTTT
TRBJ1-4 . . TRBV27 CASREVPGGEKLFF TGTGCCAGTAGGGAAGTCCCGGGGGGTGAAAAACTGTTTTTT
TRBJ1-1 . . TRBV28 CASSSPRHHTEAFF TGTGCCAGCAGTTCCCCCAGGCATCACACTGAAGCTTTCTTT
TRBJ2-7 . . TRBV10-3 CAISEFQGRDEQYF TGTGCCATCAGTGAGTTCCAGGGGAGGGACGAGCAGTACTTC
TRBJ2-1 . TRBD2 TRBV4-2 CASSQELAGTYNEQFF TGTGCCAGCAGCCAGGAACTAGCGGGGACCTACAATGAGCAGTTCTTC
TRBJ1-1 . TRBD1 TRBV5-1 CASRMDRDRVGAFF TGCGCCAGCAGGATGGACCGGGACAGGGTGGGAGCTTTCTTT
TRBJ1-5 once . TRBV28 CASSYSKSQPQHF TGTGCCAGCAGTTATTCCAAGAGTCAGCCCCAGCATTTT
TRBJ1-3 once . TRBV3-1/TRBV3-2 CASSQEGNGNTIYF TGTGCCAGCAGCCAAGAAGGGAACGGAAACACCATATATTTT
TRBJ2-2 few . TRBV27 CASRLRQGPTGELFF TGTGCCAGCAGGCTCCGGCAGGGCCCCACCGGGGAGCTGTTTTTT
TRBJ2-7 . . TRBV24-1 CATSDPGSYEQYF TGTGCCACCAGTGACCCCGGATCCTACGAGCAGTACTTC
TRBJ2-7 . . TRBV20-1 CSASRTDEQYF TGCAGTGCCTCTCGCACGGACGAGCAGTACTTC
TRBJ1-4 . . TRBV10-3 CAISDRLRQDATNEKLFF TGTGCCATCAGTGATAGGTTGAGACAGGATGCAACTAATGAAAAACTGTTTTTT
TRBJ2-1 . . TRBV11-2 CASSLVAGITYNEQFF TGTGCCAGCAGCTTAGTCGCGGGGATCACCTACAATGAGCAGTTCTTC
TRBJ1-1 . . TRBV18 CASSPRGVEGNGNTEAFF TGTGCCAGCTCACCTCGCGGGGTGGAGGGTAACGGGAACACTGAAGCTTTCTTT
TRBJ2-7 . TRBD2 TRBV7-2 CASTPSSGGPYEQYF TGTGCCAGCACCCCATCCAGCGGGGGGCCCTACGAGCAGTACTTC
TRBJ1-1 . TRBD1 TRBV10-3 CAVGQVNTEAFF TGTGCCGTTGGACAGGTGAACACTGAAGCTTTCTTT
TRBJ1-3 . . TRBV30 CAWMRRSGNTIYF TGTGCCTGGATGAGAAGGTCTGGAAACACCATATATTTT
TRBJ2-7 . TRBD1 TRBV4-1 CASSRDRDFVQGQYF TGCGCCAGCAGCCGGGACAGGGACTTCGTCCAGGGGCAGTACTTC
TRBJ2-7 . TRBD1 TRBV2 CASSVGTGGVYEQYF TGTGCCAGCAGTGTAGGGACAGGGGGCGTCTACGAGCAGTACTTC
TRBJ2-7 . . TRBV5-5 CASSLFSQGSYEQYF TGTGCCAGCAGCTTGTTTTCTCAGGGGTCCTACGAGCAGTACTTC